The 9 T cell receptor beta chains listed next were all sequenced from one sample in a study of post-analysis software for immune sequencing data. TCR beta libraries were prepared from cDNA with unique molecular identifiers. TCRdb reprocessed the PCR reads with MiXCR, giving one entry per CDR3 protein. The repertoire holds about 430,000 distinct CDR3 sequences, with 35% to 45% as singletons. Findings of the study overall: In patients, about 5 TRBV segments were more frequent than in controls, with TRBV5-6, TRBV5-1 and TRBV20-1 among them.

The antigens these receptors bind are not known. The sequenced material came from blood. The receptors originated from a girl aged 2-10 years with multiple sclerosis.

This clonotype has only a few counts. The genes are TRBV7-9 and TRBJ2-7; 7 nucleotides align to TRBD2. CDR3 length: 14 residues. Germline assignment: CDR1 SEHNR and CDR2 FQNEAQ (reference sequence). The trim removed 5 bases at V and 7 bases at J, leaving 11 bases unmatched. The CDR3 DNA follows: TGTGCCAGCAGCCAATCCACGGGGGGTTGGGAGCAGTACTTC. It yields the protein CASSQSTGGWEQYF.

V and J are TRBV27 and TRBJ2-7; a weak D match, TRBD2 (5 bases). Germline CDR1 MNHEY, CDR2 SMNVEV (reference sequence). V gave up 5 bases and J gave up 4 bases, with 12 bases separating them. The CDR3 runs to 13 residues. The DNA of the CDR3 is TGTGCCAGCAGTGAGGGCCGTCGGTACGAGCAGTACTTC. This sequence encodes CASSEGRRYEQYF.

The gene calls are TRBV29-1 and TRBJ1-2; D ambiguous. Germline assignment: CDR1 SQVTM and CDR2 ANQGSEA. Trimming shortened V by 5 bases and J by 6 bases, and 10 bases separated the two germline ends. The CDR3 covers 11 residues. CDR3: CSVRAENGYTF. CDR3 DNA: TGCAGCGTTCGGGCCGAGAATGGCTACACCTTC.

The chain joins TRBV4-2 to TRBJ2-1; 11 positions match TRBD2. Germline CDR1 is LGHNA and CDR2 is YNFKEQ. Trimming cost V 3 bases and J 8 bases; bases outside gene matches: 3. The CDR3 has 14 amino acids. CDR3 nucleotide sequence: TGTGCCAGCAGCCAGATTAGCGGGGGGGATGAGCAGTTCTTC. As protein: CASSQISGGDEQFF.

This clonotype was detected once. The CDR3 is CASSFLNPIDTGELFF. CDR3 coding DNA: TGTGCCAGCAGCTTCTTGAACCCTATCGACACCGGGGAGCTGTTTTTT. The rearrangement joins TRBV7-2 to TRBJ2-2; D ambiguous. Trimming took off 3 bases at V and 3 bases at J, with 14 bases between the two ends. This CDR3 region has 16 residues. The germline CDR1 and CDR2 sequences are SGHTA and FQGNSA.

This clonotype was detected only a few times. A junction boundary mismatches the germline segment, possibly from a read error. The chain joins TRBV7-7 to TRBJ2-5; 8 nucleotides line up with TRBD2. This CDR3 has 15 residues. Germline CDR1 and CDR2: SSHAT and FNYEAQ (reference sequence). The CDR3 DNA sequence: TGTGCTAGCAGCTTAGCTCGCCTAGCGGGAGAGACCCAGTACTTC. Its translation is CASSLARLAGETQYF.

This clonotype was detected a few times. The V gene is TRBV3-1, the J gene TRBJ2-1, with a weak D call TRBD1 (6 bases). This CDR3 has 15 amino acids. Germline V lookup: CDR1 LGHDT, CDR2 YNNKEL (reference sequence). Between the trimmed V and J ends, which lost 3 bases and 8 bases, there was a span of 17 bases. The CDR3 reads CASSQGQGPFYEQFF. The CDR3, as DNA: TGTGCCAGCAGCCAGGGGCAGGGGCCGTTCTATGAGCAGTTCTTC.

This clonotype was observed a few times. This sequence joins TRBV27 and TRBJ2-1; no firm D call. The CDR3 runs to 16 residues. Germline CDR1 MNHEY, CDR2 SMNVEV (reference sequence). Trimming pared 8 bases from V and 0 bases from J, leaving 17 bases between. CDR3 amino acids: CASSVYGADSYNEQFF. CDR3 bases: TGTGCCAGCTCGGTTTACGGAGCCGACTCCTACAATGAGCAGTTCTTC.

This clonotype was observed a few times. The chain is built from TRBV20-1 and TRBJ2-1; 7 bases match TRBD2. J gave up 1 base and V 0 bases, and 6 bases lay outside the gene matches. This CDR3 has 16 amino acids. Per the germline V gene, CDR1 is DFQATT and CDR2 is SNEGSKA (reference sequence). CDR3 nucleotide sequence: TGCAGTGCTAGAGATCCAGCGGGATATTCCTACAATGAGCAGTTCTTC. Encoded protein: CSARDPAGYSYNEQFF.